The following is a T cell receptor (beta chain) sequence with its context. Its antigen is currently not known. Base-call qualities are not available, and no considerably larger clone is one nucleotide away. The source of the sample is a study of cytomegalovirus exposure and HLA in healthy donors (dated by TCRdb to 2016 to 2017). Study-level background: According to an earlier analysis of a few hundred of the donors, some 180 million T cells yielded 117 million unique TCR beta sequences and less than 300 Gb of sequence data. Roughly 300 gigabases of sequencing data and 91 million or so unique TCR sequences made up an early release that covered around 640 HLA-typed donors. Of the 350 to 450 genotyped donors, less than 85% were placed in the genetic ancestry cluster associated with self-reported Caucasian donors. The aim of the study was to test whether cataloging public T cell receptors could identify signatures of past pathogen exposure. Using immunosequencing, the study profiled T cell repertoires from fewer than 700 subjects and related those repertoires to cytomegalovirus serostatus. In addition to the first cohort of several hundred subjects, a separate validation cohort of approximately 130 different subjects was used. To predict cytomegalovirus infection status, the study brought together high-throughput TCR immunosequencing, statistical association of individual TCRs with disease status, and machine learning. To study patterns of TCR occurrence, a later analysis re-analyzed previously published TCR beta repertoires from around 670 donors and added high-resolution HLA genotyping. The later analysis used no new phenotypic data to find candidate immune exposures, relying instead on TCR beta sequences and their occurrence across donors. An earlier analysis of about 600 of the donors used high-throughput TCR beta sequencing to judge whether each TCR beta V gene segment behaved as functional or pseudogenic. Donor age, sex, ethnicity and CMV serostatus were collected together with the repertoire data. A later genetic analysis took genome-wide SNP genotypes for about 55% of the roughly 670 donors and used that subset as a discovery cohort. All discovery cohort repertoires had been generated on a single sequencing platform. HLA typing covered class I and class II loci at four-digit resolution. The number of typed donors differed by locus: roughly 620-640 for A, B, C, DRB1 and DQB1; some 500 for DQA1; 600 to 610 for DPA1; and 450 to 480 for DPB1. Several DR-DQ haplotypes were treated as single units for association and clustering because of strong linkage in the cohort. Among almost 400 genotyped donors of the cohort, an average of around 240,000 unique TCR beta nucleotide sequences were sequenced per donor, around 18% of them non-productive.

The library was produced with the immunoSEQ multiplex PCR assay. For the multiplex PCR, a mixture combining 60 forward primers for TCR Vbeta segments and 13 reverse primers for TCR Jbeta segments was used. Amplification of the CDR3 region of rearranged TCR beta genes was performed with a multiplex PCR assay on genomic DNA. The Illumina HiSeq System was used to sequence the amplified TCR beta libraries as 87-base-pair reads. The study's processing was this. In a later analysis, roughly 80 million unique TCR beta chains were counted across the approximately 640 repertoires, and around 10 million of these chains were shared by at least two donors. To remove PCR and sequencing errors, raw reads were error-corrected and collapsed into unique sequences using a nearest-neighbor algorithm that merged closely related sequences. Alignment of CDR3 sequences to IMGT reference sequences was used to assign V, D and J gene segments. For a sequence to be retained, a match of at least six nucleotides was required to both a V gene segment and a J gene segment. Rearrangements were classified as productive when the CDR3 lacked stop codons and remained in frame with V and J, and all other rearrangements were classified as non-productive. Following IMGT convention, CDR3 was defined as the stretch from the second conserved V-encoded cysteine up to the conserved J-encoded phenylalanine. In an earlier analysis of more than 550 of the donors, sequences lacking an unambiguous match to a single V gene segment were excluded. In an earlier analysis of several hundred of the donors, V segments were called functional above 56.7% productive rearrangements and were called segregating when the between-donor standard deviation exceeded 5%. A statistical classification framework was developed to diagnose cytomegalovirus status using the catalog of TCR beta chain sequences. In a later analysis, TCR nucleotide sequences were compared against IMGT/GENE-DB human TR gene sequences so that V and J genes could be assigned. A later analysis assigned CDR3 sequences and most-parsimonious VDJ recombination scenarios with the TCRdist pipeline. A later analysis defined each TCR beta chain by its CDR3 amino acid sequence plus V-gene family, and excluded reads lacking a unique V-gene family. As a way to deal with suspected cross-contamination and a sequencing artifact, a later analysis dropped 450 to 600 nucleotide sequences that were highly shared and had low generation probability. In a later analysis, a clonal expansion index for each public chain was calculated from normalized within-repertoire ranks of inferred template counts. In a later analysis, generation probabilities were computed using a VDJ recombination model fitted to out-of-frame rearrangements, and the results were checked against IGoR. In a later analysis, hypergeometric tests were used to score TCR-TCR, TCR-HLA and TCR-CMV co-occurrence, with a repertoire-size bias correction applied to TCR pairs. A later analysis estimated false discovery rates by permuting HLA or CMV assignments 20 times. In a later analysis, co-occurring TCRs were grouped with DBSCAN, and TCRdist sequence similarity was added when clustering was performed within HLA-allele-positive subsets. Repertoires with fewer than 30,000 or more than 120,000 public chains, plus five repertoires with anomalous nucleotide sharing, were excluded from co-occurrence clustering. TCRdb carries this immuneACCESS record with in-frame sequences only. Its versions omit some clonotypes, under half of them owing to an unresolved V gene in the studies checked, with the rest unexplained. V, J and clone size were drawn from that table, and D and trimming were deduced from the DNA. Counted in this sample were fewer than 200,000 clones; 84% of them appeared once. The ten largest clones take up around 0.96% of the sample.

The cohort comprised around 700 healthy bone marrow donors. At the time of sampling, every cohort member was nominally healthy, though immune exposures that went unrecorded were likely present. The donor was CMV seronegative and belonged to the group of over 350 seronegative cohort members. Each donor provided a peripheral blood sample, and peripheral blood mononuclear cells were used for TCR beta sequencing. Genomic DNA was extracted from the blood cell samples with the Qiagen DNeasy Blood Extraction Kit. Results the study describes overall, beyond this receptor: The only immune exposure information available for the cohort was CMV serostatus. This cohort had only TCR beta chains sequenced, and the lack of alpha or paired-chain data limited which features could be detected. A further reported finding was that TCR beta sequences accurately predicted the HLA-A and HLA-B alleles for most subjects in the first cohort. In a later analysis, TCR association rates were found to vary across HLA loci, with the most associated TCRs seen for DRB1 alleles and the fewest for HLA-C alleles. Because counts were too low, about 17 rarely observed V segments, including chromosome 9 orphons, were excluded from the earlier analysis of 587 of the donors. Correlated functional status among segregating V segments might reflect linkage disequilibrium, but an unknown experimental factor could not be ruled out. Most CMV-associated TCR beta chains appeared to be HLA-restricted in a later analysis, and the HLA associations seemed to be driven largely by CMV exposure. In a later analysis, several top co-occurrence clusters were reported to appear linked to parvovirus B19, influenza, CMV and Epstein-Barr virus. A cluster of highly shared sequence variants was judged likely to be a technical artifact of the sequencing pipeline. Roughly uniform sequencing depth across donors was assumed in presence/absence analyses, although this assumption may not hold. HLA typing was unavailable for some donors at each locus, so association tests used only the typed subset. In an earlier analysis of under 600 of the donors, most TCR beta V segments were observed in productive rearrangements about 90% or about 30% of the time, broadly matching IMGT annotations. A later genetic analysis reported fewer N-insertions in productive TCRs among donors in an Asian-associated ancestry cluster than the roughly 700-donor mean. At a false discovery rate of 0.05, a later analysis linked under 20,000 TCR beta sequences to specific HLA alleles. Assigning TCR associations to individual alleles was difficult when HLA alleles, especially DR and DQ, strongly co-occurred. A few of the identified cytomegalovirus-associated TCR beta chains were confirmed in vitro to be specific for cytomegalovirus antigens. V-gene and J-gene trimming of TCR beta chains was associated with a missense DCLRE1C variant in a later genetic analysis, and the association was replicated in an independent cohort. Most TCR sequences were observed very rarely across donors, whereas some public TCRs were present in many individuals. A later analysis found that HLA-associated TCR beta chains were more clonally expanded and had lower generation probabilities than equally common non-associated chains. The authors suggested that the approach could potentially be extended to other disease states and immunological phenotypes. The classifier was reported to diagnose cytomegalovirus status with high specificity and sensitivity in both the original cohort and the validation cohort. In the study, some 160 TCR beta chains were listed as associated with cytomegalovirus.

The sequence came from a man aged 25 to 40 in good health and CMV-seronegative. Sample: PBMCs.

CDR3 reads: CASSTQGMRTEAFF. Read as DNA, the sequence is TGCGCCAGCAGCACACAGGGGATGAGGACTGAAGCTTTCTTT. Recombination joined TRBV5-1 with TRBJ1-1; 7 central nucleotides agree with TRBD1. The CDR3 numbers 14 residues from cysteine through phenylalanine. The entry retains the CDR3 DNA only, 42 bases that are in frame from base 1. Trimmed from V: 4 bases; trimmed from J: 5 bases; junction bases lacking a gene match: 8. Based on the germline V gene, the CDR1 and CDR2 sequences are SGHRS and YFSETQ.